This TCR beta chain emerged from a study of T cells in Graves' hyperthyroidism and ophthalmopathy. Study details: Peripheral blood specimens were obtained at initial diagnosis, prior to any treatment. The study, taken as a whole, reports: Median prediction lead before ophthalmopathy onset was about 6.7 months with the model.

With 4 bases removed from V and 3 bases from J, the gap between germline ends came to 13 bases. From germline, CDR1 is SGHVS and CDR2 FQNEAQ. The CDR3 sequence is 14 residues long. RNA transcripts gave rise to amplified TCR beta CDR3 regions. Primed by the HTBI set, a first-round RT-PCR was run on the TCR CDR3. MiXCR, run by TCRdb on the multiplex PCR reads, gives a single entry per CDR3 protein. This sample has some 300,000 distinct CDR3 sequences; around 13% occur once, and the top ten carry 7% to 9.5%. This clonotype was detected ten times or more. Its antigen remains unidentified. The study enrolled patients aged 18 to 65 with newly diagnosed hyperthyroidism of under 2 months' duration. Criteria for exclusion of patients were uncontrolled infection, other autoimmune disease, pregnancy or lactation.

The chain is built from TRBV7-8 and TRBJ2-7; D gene ambiguous. The TCR was taken from a woman in her 40s with Graves' hyperthyroidism. Sequencing used blood. DNA of the CDR3: TGTGCCAGCAGCTCCCTGAACAGATACTACGAGCAGTACTTC. Residues: CASSSLNRYYEQYF.